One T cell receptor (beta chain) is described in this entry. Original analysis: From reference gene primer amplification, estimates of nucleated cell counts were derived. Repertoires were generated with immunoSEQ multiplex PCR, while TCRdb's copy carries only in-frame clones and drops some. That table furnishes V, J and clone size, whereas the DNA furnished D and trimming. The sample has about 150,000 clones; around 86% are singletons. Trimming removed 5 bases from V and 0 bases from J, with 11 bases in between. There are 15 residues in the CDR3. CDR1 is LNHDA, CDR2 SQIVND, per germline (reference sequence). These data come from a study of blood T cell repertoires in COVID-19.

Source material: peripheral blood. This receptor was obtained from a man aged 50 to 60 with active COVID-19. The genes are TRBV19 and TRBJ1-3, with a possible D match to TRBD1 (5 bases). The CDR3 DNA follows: TGTGCCAGTAGTGACAGAGACTCCTCTGGAAACACCATATATTTT. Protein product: CASSDRDSSGNTIYF.